This record concerns one TCR beta chain sequence. Other DNA sequences in this sample translate to the same CDR3. The study ran its PCR with 60 Vbeta and 13 Jbeta primers. Data came from immunoSEQ multiplex PCR; TCRdb stores just in-frame clones and leaves some out. The sample yields around 120,000 clones, over 70% seen once. Trimming cost V 4 bases and J 3 bases; bases outside gene matches: 2. The germline gives CDR1 LNHDA, CDR2 SQIVND (reference sequence). This CDR3 spans 14 amino acids. This specimen belongs to a study of cytomegalovirus exposure and HLA in healthy donors. The receptor was derived from a woman aged 45-59 years in good health and CMV-seropositive. The chain couples TRBV19 to TRBJ2-1, with 8 bases that match TRBD2. Material for sequencing was PBMCs. CDR3 sequence reads: CASSTSGSYNEQFF. CDR3 bases: TGTGCCAGTAGTACCAGCGGGAGCTACAATGAGCAGTTCTTC. Complete variable domain (other parts from reference TRBV19 and TRBJ2-1): DGGITQSPKYLFRKEGQNVTLSCEQNLNHDAMYWYRQDPGQGLRLIYYSQIVNDFQKGDIAEGYSVSREKKESFPLTVTSAQKNPTAFYLCASSTSGSYNEQFFGPGTRLTVL.